The rows below give T cell receptor beta chains drawn from one sample of a study of cytomegalovirus exposure and HLA in healthy donors. Assay used: immunoSEQ multiplex PCR; TCRdb lists only in-frame clones, some missing. This repertoire shows roughly 130,000 clones, 75% to 90% found once; its top ten account for 9% to 9.5%. Sequenced: PBMCs. These receptors were taken from a woman aged 18-29 years in good health and CMV-seropositive. The CDR3 runs from the conserved cysteine through the conserved F or W. A D gene is named only where the DNA matches it firmly. Clone size is given for some rows only: seen once, a few or many times, or a class if the clone is expanded.

NA | TRBJ1-6 | NA | TRBV30 | 13 | TGTGCCTGGGGGGGGGAAGTAAACTCACCCCTCCACTTT | CAWGGEVNSPLHF
few | TRBJ1-5 | TRBD1 | TRBV7-9 | 13 | TGTGCCAGCAGCTCGACAGGGGATCAGCCCCAGCATTTT | CASSSTGDQPQHF
NA | TRBJ1-2 | TRBD1 | TRBV15 | 18 | TGTGCCACCAGCAGAGACGTCGCCGGGACAGGGGGAGGCTATGGCTACACCTTC | CATSRDVAGTGGGYGYTF
NA | TRBJ2-3 | NA | TRBV5-1 | 14 | TGCGCCAGCAGCTTCCGTAGTCTAGCAGATACGCAGTATTTT | CASSFRSLADTQYF
NA | TRBJ2-7 | NA | TRBV7-9 | 12 | TGTGCCAGCAGCCCCCACTCCTACGAGCAGTACTTC | CASSPHSYEQYF
NA | TRBJ2-5 | TRBD2 | TRBV2 | 14 | TGTGCCAGCAGAGGCGGGGGTTACCGGGGGACCCAGTACTTC | CASRGGGYRGTQYF
NA | TRBJ2-7 | NA | TRBV4-2 | 15 | TGTGCCAGCAGCCAAGCAATGGCTAGCTCCTACGAGCAGTACTTC | CASSQAMASSYEQYF
NA | TRBJ1-4 | NA | TRBV14 | 13 | TGTGCCAGCAGCCGGGCTTATAATGAAAAACTGTTTTTT | CASSRAYNEKLFF
NA | TRBJ2-1 | NA | TRBV6-5 | 12 | TGTGCCAGCAGTCAACAGGGTGGCGAGCAGTTCTTC | CASSQQGGEQFF
NA | TRBJ1-4 | TRBD1 | TRBV30 | 16 | TGTGCCTGGAGTGGGGAGACAGGGGGCGCAGGTGAAAAACTGTTTTTT | CAWSGETGGAGEKLFF
few | TRBJ2-7 | NA | TRBV5-6 | 14 | TGTGCCAGCAGCCTGGTGGGGCCGGCCTACGAGCAGTACTTC | CASSLVGPAYEQYF
once | TRBJ2-1 | TRBD1 | TRBV6-5 | 13 | TGTGCCAGCAGTTCCCTCCGGGACAGCGAGCAGTTCTTC | CASSSLRDSEQFF
NA | TRBJ1-2 | NA | TRBV7-6 | 17 | TGTGCCAGCAGCTTAGTCGCCAGGGCCATTACTAACTATGGCTACACCTTC | CASSLVARAITNYGYTF
NA | TRBJ2-3 | NA | TRBV7-6 | 18 | TGTGCCAGCAGCTTACTTCTCGCGGGTGCCCCCCCCACAGATACGCAGTATTTT | CASSLLLAGAPPTDTQYF
NA | TRBJ2-7 | TRBD1 | TRBV4-2 | 15 | TGTGCCAGCAGCCAAGTGGACAGGTCGACCGTCAGCCAGTACTTC | CASSQVDRSTVSQYF
few | TRBJ1-6 | NA | TRBV12-1 | 15 | TGTGCCAGCAGCTTTGCCCCGGGACATCCGTCACCCCTCCACTTT | CASSFAPGHPSPLHF
NA | TRBJ2-3 | NA | TRBV6-5 | 14 | TGTGCCAGCAGTTACTATCCAGGCAGGGATACGCAGTATTTT | CASSYYPGRDTQYF
few | TRBJ1-2 | NA | TRBV4-1 | 14 | TGCGCCAGCAGCCAAGTGCGGGGCACCTATGGCTACACCTTC | CASSQVRGTYGYTF
NA | TRBJ2-3 | TRBD1 | TRBV6-5 | 12 | TGTGCCAGCAGTTCTGACAGGGTTGTGCAGTATTTT | CASSSDRVVQYF
NA | TRBJ2-7 | NA | TRBV18 | 15 | TGTGCCAGCTCAGTAACAGGCCCCAGCTCCTACGAGCAGTACTTC | CASSVTGPSSYEQYF
NA | TRBJ1-6 | NA | TRBV10-3 | 16 | TGTGCCATCTCGGGTGAGGTAGTATCCTATAATTCACCCCTCCACTTT | CAISGEVVSYNSPLHF
few | TRBJ2-1 | TRBD2 | TRBV7-2 | 15 | TGTGCCAGCAGTCCACTACGGGGGGCCTACAATGAGCAGTTCTTC | CASSPLRGAYNEQFF
once | TRBJ2-7 | TRBD1 | TRBV28 | 15 | TGTGCCAGCAGTTTAGGACAGGGGGCTAACTACGAGCAGTACTTC | CASSLGQGANYEQYF
NA | TRBJ1-5 | NA | TRBV10-3 | 14 | TGTGCCATCAGTGGGGGACAAAGCAATCAGCCCCAGCATTTT | CAISGGQSNQPQHF
NA | TRBJ2-2 | TRBD2 | TRBV5-1 | 19 | TGCGCCAGCAGCTTATCGAGGGCGGGGGGCCTCCCGAACACCGGGGAGCTGTTTTTT | CASSLSRAGGLPNTGELFF
NA | TRBJ1-4 | TRBD1 | TRBV7-9 | 15 | TGTGCCAGCAGCGTGACCGGGACAGGGAATGAAAAACTGTTTTTT | CASSVTGTGNEKLFF
NA | TRBJ2-7 | TRBD2 | TRBV6-5 | 15 | TGTGCCAGCACAAGGGGGACTAGCGCGAGCTACGAGCAGTACTTC | CASTRGTSASYEQYF
once | TRBJ2-3 | NA | TRBV9 | 13 | TGTGCCAGCAGCGTATCAGGGTTGGATACGCAGTATTTT | CASSVSGLDTQYF
NA | TRBJ1-6 | TRBD1 | TRBV30 | 14 | TGTGCCTGGAGTGTGCCAGGGGGCAATTCACCCCTCCACTTT | CAWSVPGGNSPLHF
once | TRBJ1-1 | NA | TRBV5-1 | 14 | TGCGCCAGCAGCTTGGGCAGGGGTGGGACTGAAGCTTTCTTT | CASSLGRGGTEAFF
NA | TRBJ2-5 | TRBD2 | TRBV19 | 15 | TGTGCCAGTAGGGCTAGCGGGAACCTTCAAGAGACCCAGTACTTC | CASRASGNLQETQYF
NA | TRBJ1-2 | NA | TRBV28 | 12 | TGTGCCAGCAGCCGGCCGGGGGATGGCTACACCTTC | CASSRPGDGYTF
NA | TRBJ1-2 | NA | TRBV27 | 15 | TGTGCCAGCAGCCTTCTGGGGGGGGGCTTGGGTGGCTACACCTTC | CASSLLGGGLGGYTF
NA | TRBJ1-6 | TRBD1 | TRBV7-2 | 16 | TGTGCCAGCAGAGTAAGAGGGACAGGACATAATTCACCCCTCCACTTT | CASRVRGTGHNSPLHF
NA | TRBJ1-2 | TRBD1 | TRBV30 | 12 | TGTGCCTGGAGGGGGACAGGGTATGGCTACACCTTC | CAWRGTGYGYTF
NA | TRBJ2-7 | TRBD2 | TRBV7-2 | 16 | TGTGCCAGCAGCTTAAGGGGAGGGGACTGGAACTACGAGCAGTACTTC | CASSLRGGDWNYEQYF
NA | TRBJ2-1 | TRBD2 | TRBV5-4 | 16 | TGTGCCAGCAGCCCCGGGACTAGCGGGACGTGGAATGAGCAGTTCTTC | CASSPGTSGTWNEQFF
NA | TRBJ2-2 | TRBD2 | TRBV2 | 15 | TGTGCCAGCAGCGCTAGCGGGGTTGACACCGGGGAGCTGTTTTTT | CASSASGVDTGELFF
once | TRBJ1-2 | TRBD1 | TRBV18 | 13 | TGTGCCAGCTCACCCGGGACAGACTATGGCTACACCTTC | CASSPGTDYGYTF
NA | TRBJ2-1 | TRBD1 | TRBV10-3 | 15 | TGTGCCATCAGTGAGCCTATGACAGGGGCCTCGATCCAGTTCTTC | CAISEPMTGASIQFF
NA | TRBJ1-2 | TRBD1 | TRBV15 | 14 | TGTGCCACCAGCAGTCCGGGACAGGGGTATGGCTACACCTTC | CATSSPGQGYGYTF
NA | TRBJ2-7 | NA | TRBV19 | 15 | TGTGCCAGTAGAACCCCCCAGGCGAGCTCCTACGAGCAGTACTTC | CASRTPQASSYEQYF
NA | TRBJ2-7 | TRBD1 | TRBV29-1 | 14 | TGCAGCGTTCGGGACAGGGGGATCTCCTACGAGCAGTACTTC | CSVRDRGISYEQYF
NA | TRBJ2-1 | TRBD2 | TRBV5-6 | 17 | TGTGCCAGCAGCTTGTCTCTAGCGGGGGCCCTCTACAATGAGCAGTTCTTC | CASSLSLAGALYNEQFF
NA | TRBJ1-1 | TRBD1 | TRBV7-8 | 14 | TGTGCCAGCAGCTTAAAACAGGGGACGCTTGAAGCTTTCTTT | CASSLKQGTLEAFF
NA | TRBJ2-2 | TRBD1 | TRBV5-1 | 15 | TGCGCCAGCAGCCACCTGACAGGGGTCACCGGGGAGCTGTTTTTT | CASSHLTGVTGELFF